This TCR beta chain appears in the sequencing data of a study of T cells expressing NK-cell markers. Across the study: There were seven HCMV-seropositive donors and one seronegative donor among the eight sequenced.

The cDNA for TCR beta came from 5'RACE template switching with UMIs. TCRdb re-analyzed the 5' RACE reads; it lists each CDR3 protein once, without DNA. Recorded here are about 260,000 distinct CDR3 sequences; the top ten clones represent 0.39%. Comment on this clonotype: Its target is not known.

The study's findings and limits: Similarly, these clonotypes led the CD3+CD56-NKG2C+ fraction as well in a handful of donors. Clones of NKG2C+ T cells that had expanded were of unclear HCMV specificity.

Germline V lookup: CDR1 SGHRS, CDR2 YFSETQ. The length of the CDR3 is 14 residues. The source material was blood T cells: a sorted CD56 or NKG2C T cell subset, CD4+ or CD8+ T cells, or bulk PBMC T cells (not recorded which). The J gene is TRBJ2-5, the V gene TRBV5-1; as DNA is missing, the TRBD2 call by TCRdb cannot be tested. This clonotype was obtained from a young man in good health. The CDR3 sequence: CASSRESGQETQYF.